This is a list of T cell receptor beta chains from one sample in a study of T cells after yellow fever vaccination. TCRdb called the 5' RACE reads again in MiXCR, with one record for every CDR3 protein. The profile shows some 300,000 distinct CDR3 sequences, 8.5% to 10% of them singletons. The sequenced sample was CD4+ T cells sorted from PBMCs, obtained 5 days after the yellow fever booster vaccination. The receptor set was obtained from a man in his late teens or twenties who received the YFV17D yellow fever vaccine. Both conserved end residues are part of each CDR3. A D gene is named only where the DNA matches it firmly. Clone size is stated in some rows and not others, as once, few, many or a class when expanded.

>TRBV12-3/TRBV12-4|-|once|TRBJ1-6
TGTGCCAGCACCACTGCCGGGGGGGCAGGTAATTCACCCCTCCACTTT
CASTTAGGAGNSPLHF
>TRBV7-9|-|few|TRBJ1-1
TGTGCCAGCAGCTTAGTTGGGGGCCCCCGGCGCGAAGCTTTCTTT
CASSLVGGPRREAFF
>TRBV28|-|-|TRBJ1-5
TGTGCCAGCAGTTTCTGGGGTAATCAGCCCCAGCATTTT
CASSFWGNQPQHF
>TRBV5-6|-|many|TRBJ2-5
TGTGCCAGCAGCCCTGGAGGGGGTACGGAGACCCAGTACTTC
CASSPGGGTETQYF
>TRBV2|-|-|TRBJ1-6
TGTGCCAGCAGTGACGGGTTTTACTCACCCCTCCACTTT
CASSDGFYSPLHF
>TRBV4-3|-|-|TRBJ1-3
TGCGCCAGCAGCCCCGACGGCTCTGGAAACACCATATATTTT
CASSPDGSGNTIYF
>TRBV28|-|few|TRBJ1-3
TGTGCATCATTTGGTCGGGCGGGGGACACCATATATTTT
CASFGRAGDTIYF
>TRBV12-3/TRBV12-4|-|-|TRBJ1-5
TGTGCCAGCAGTTTATTTGGGGGTCCCCAGCATTTT
CASSLFGGPQHF
>TRBV6-1|TRBD1|-|TRBJ2-5
TGTGCCGGAAGTAGGGGGCGCGCAGAGACCCAGTACTTC
CAGSRGRAETQYF
>TRBV6-2/TRBV6-3|-|-|TRBJ2-7
TGTGCCAGCAGTTACCCGACAGGGAGGGGAACCTACGAGCAGTACTTC
CASSYPTGRGTYEQYF
>TRBV6-5|-|-|TRBJ1-2
TGTGCCAGCAGTTACGGTTTCGGTGGCTACACCTTC
CASSYGFGGYTF
>TRBV6-1|TRBD2|-|TRBJ2-1
TGTGCCAGCAGTGAACATCCAGCGGGGCCCTACAATGAGCAGTTCTTC
CASSEHPAGPYNEQFF
>TRBV28|-|many|TRBJ2-1
TGTGCCAGCAGCCCCCCCGGCCATGAGCAGTTCTTC
CASSPPGHEQFF
>TRBV3-1|-|many|TRBJ2-3
TGTGCCAGCAGAAACACAGATACGCAGTATTTT
CASRNTDTQYF
>TRBV29-1|TRBD1|many|TRBJ2-7
TGCAGTGCCGGGACAGGGGGCAACGAGCAGTACTTC
CSAGTGGNEQYF
>TRBV5-1|-|-|TRBJ1-6
TGCGCCAGCAGCTTGGTGGACAAGTCACCCCTCCACTTT
CASSLVDKSPLHF
>TRBV19|-|once|TRBJ1-6
TGTGCCAGTAGTATAGATAGGACGGCCCTCCACTTT
CASSIDRTALHF
>TRBV15|-|few|TRBJ2-3
TGTGCCACCAGCAGGGTCGATTCAGATACGCAGTATTTT
CATSRVDSDTQYF